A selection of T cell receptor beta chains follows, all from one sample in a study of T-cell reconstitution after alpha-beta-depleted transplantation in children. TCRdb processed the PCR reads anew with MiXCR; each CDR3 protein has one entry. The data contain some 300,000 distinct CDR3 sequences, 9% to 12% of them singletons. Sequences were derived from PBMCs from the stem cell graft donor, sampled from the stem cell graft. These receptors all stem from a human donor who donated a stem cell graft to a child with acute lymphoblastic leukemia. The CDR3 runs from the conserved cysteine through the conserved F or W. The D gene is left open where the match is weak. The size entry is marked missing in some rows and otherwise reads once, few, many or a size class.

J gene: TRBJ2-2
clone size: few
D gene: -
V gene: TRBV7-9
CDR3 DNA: TGTGCCAGCAGCCCCGACAGGTTCGGGGCCGGGGAGCTGTTTTTT
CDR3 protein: CASSPDRFGAGELFF

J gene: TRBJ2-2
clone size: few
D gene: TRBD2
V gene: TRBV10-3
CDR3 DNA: TGTGCCATCAGTGCGACTAGCGCTTCGAACACCGGGGAGCTGTTTTTT
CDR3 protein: CAISATSASNTGELFF

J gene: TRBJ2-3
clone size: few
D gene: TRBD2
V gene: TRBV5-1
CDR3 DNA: TGCGCCACCGCGAGGACTAGCGGGAGAGAAGATACGCAGTATTTT
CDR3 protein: CATARTSGREDTQYF

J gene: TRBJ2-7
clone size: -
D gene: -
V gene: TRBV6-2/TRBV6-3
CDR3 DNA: TGTGCCAGCAGTTACGAGATGATCAGGAGCTCCTACGAGCAGTACTTC
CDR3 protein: CASSYEMIRSSYEQYF

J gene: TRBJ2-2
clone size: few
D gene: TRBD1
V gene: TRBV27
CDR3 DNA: TGTGCCAGCAGTTCTCGACAGGGGGTTGTTACCGGGGAGCTGTTTTTT
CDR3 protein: CASSSRQGVVTGELFF

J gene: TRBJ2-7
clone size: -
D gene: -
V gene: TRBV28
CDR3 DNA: TGTGCCAGCAGTTCTCCTGGCAGGGGAAGCTCCTACGAGCAGTACTTC
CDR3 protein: CASSSPGRGSSYEQYF

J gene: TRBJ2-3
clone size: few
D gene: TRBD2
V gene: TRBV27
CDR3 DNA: TGTGCCAGCAGCTTAGGCGGGAGGGGGCCTGATACGCAGTATTTT
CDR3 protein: CASSLGGRGPDTQYF

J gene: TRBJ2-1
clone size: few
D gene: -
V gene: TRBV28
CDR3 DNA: TGTGCCAGCAGTTCAATAATGACTGGGAGCTCCTACAATGAGCAGTTCTTC
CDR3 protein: CASSSIMTGSSYNEQFF

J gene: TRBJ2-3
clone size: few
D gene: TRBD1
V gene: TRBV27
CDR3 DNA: TGTGCCAGCAGCCAACAGGGGGGTTACACAGATACGCAGTATTTT
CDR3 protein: CASSQQGGYTDTQYF

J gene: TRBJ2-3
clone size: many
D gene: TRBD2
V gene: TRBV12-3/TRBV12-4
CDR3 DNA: TGTGCCAGCAGCGGGACTAGCGGGAGAGCGGATACGCAGTATTTT
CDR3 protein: CASSGTSGRADTQYF

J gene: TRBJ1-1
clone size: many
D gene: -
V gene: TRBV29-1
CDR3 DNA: TGCAGCGGGGGGGCCCCCAGGGGAAGAAACACTGAAGCTTTCTTT
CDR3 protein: CSGGAPRGRNTEAFF

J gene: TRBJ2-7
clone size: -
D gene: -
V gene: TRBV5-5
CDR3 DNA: TGTGCCAGCAGCTTAGGGGGGTTCTCCTACGAGCAGTACTTC
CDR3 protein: CASSLGGFSYEQYF

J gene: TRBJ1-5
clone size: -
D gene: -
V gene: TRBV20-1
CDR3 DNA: TGCAGTGCTACTCGACGGTACGGTGAGCCCCAGCATTTT
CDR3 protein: CSATRRYGEPQHF

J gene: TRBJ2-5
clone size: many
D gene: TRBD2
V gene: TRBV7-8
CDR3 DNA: TGTGCCAGCAGCTTCGATAGCGGGAGAGGAGAGACCCAGTACTTC
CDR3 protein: CASSFDSGRGETQYF